A selection of T cell receptor beta chains follows, all from one sample in a study of response to subunit inactivated influenza vaccine. MiXCR was run by TCRdb on the RT-PCR reads, yielding one entry per CDR3 protein. The repertoire holds fewer than 350,000 distinct CDR3 sequences, with about a fifth as singletons. The sample here was PBMCs from blood, taken about 19 months after vaccination. The receptors were gathered from a man between 50 and 69 years old who received an inactivated influenza vaccine. Each CDR3 is given with its conserved first and last residue. D genes are given only for firm matches. Only part of the rows carry a size: once, few, many, or a class if the clone is expanded.

TRBJ1-3 | few | NA | TRBV7-9 | CASTLGSSGNTIYF | TGTGCCAGCACCCTCGGGAGTTCTGGAAACACCATATATTTT
TRBJ2-7 | NA | TRBD1 | TRBV6-1 | CASTAGTGGYYEQYF | TGTGCCAGCACCGCCGGGACAGGGGGCTATTACGAGCAGTACTTC
TRBJ1-1 | many | TRBD1 | TRBV5-1 | CASSFGVDRANTEAFF | TGCGCCAGCAGCTTCGGGGTGGACAGGGCGAACACTGAAGCTTTCTTT
TRBJ1-6 | many | NA | TRBV5-6 | CASSALSTGDNSPLHF | TGTGCCAGCAGCGCACTTTCGACAGGAGATAATTCACCCCTCCACTTT
TRBJ2-3 | few | NA | TRBV5-1 | CASSSGQITDTQYF | TGTGCCAGCAGCTCGGGACAAATAACAGATACGCAGTATTTT
TRBJ1-5 | few | NA | TRBV20-1 | CSARARRTGSLYQPQHF | TGCAGTGCTAGAGCTCGACGAACCGGGTCCCTTTATCAGCCCCAGCATTTT
TRBJ2-7 | NA | NA | TRBV12-3/TRBV12-4 | CASSRTGPYYEQYF | TGTGCCAGCAGTCGTACAGGGCCCTACTACGAGCAGTACTTC
TRBJ2-3 | few | NA | TRBV7-9 | CASSTHRDTQYF | TGTGCCAGCAGCACACACAGGGATACGCAGTATTTT
TRBJ2-3 | few | NA | TRBV2 | CASSEAWGAAADTQYF | TGTGCCAGCAGTGAAGCGTGGGGGGCTGCGGCAGATACGCAGTATTTT
TRBJ1-1 | NA | TRBD1 | TRBV3-1 | CASSPRGGQTEAFF | TGTGCCAGCAGCCCCAGGGGGGGGCAAACTGAAGCTTTCTTT
TRBJ1-1 | NA | NA | TRBV19 | CASSTLNQGPRNTEAFF | TGTGCCAGTAGTACCCTGAACCAGGGTCCGCGGAACACTGAAGCTTTCTTT
TRBJ1-2 | many | NA | TRBV20-1 | CSAQTAGRTYGYTF | TGCAGTGCCCAAACTGCAGGTCGTACATATGGCTACACCTTC
TRBJ1-5 | many | NA | TRBV28 | CASNDRGAGQPQHF | TGTGCCAGCAATGACCGTGGGGCGGGTCAGCCCCAGCATTTT
TRBJ1-5 | NA | NA | TRBV4-3 | CASSQDGGGDQPQHF | TGCGCCAGCAGCCAAGACGGTGGCGGGGATCAGCCCCAGCATTTT
TRBJ2-5 | NA | NA | TRBV4-1 | CASSQPTGKETQYF | TGCGCCAGCAGCCAACCAACAGGGAAAGAGACCCAGTACTTC
TRBJ1-2 | NA | NA | TRBV20-1 | CSALRDRIGGYTF | TGCAGTGCTCTCCGGGACCGTATTGGGGGCTACACCTTC
TRBJ2-1 | few | TRBD2 | TRBV28 | CASRRQRGGWNNEQFF | TGTGCCAGCAGGCGCCAGCGGGGGGGCTGGAACAATGAGCAGTTCTTC